This record looks at one TCR beta chain sequence and its context. The data were taken from a study of blood T cell repertoires in COVID-19. At the level of the study: The samples span acute and convalescent COVID-19 from the United States, Italy and Spain. Nucleic acid was either cDNA or gDNA, and it came from T cells, B-cell-depleted T cells, or PBMCs.

From germline, CDR1 is SNHLY and CDR2 FYNNEI. The CDR3 sequence is 13 residues long. Trimming removed 5 bases from V and 9 bases from J, with 11 bases in between. In the original processing: Cell counts per sample came from amplifying reference gene primers. The assay was immunoSEQ multiplex PCR, and TCRdb's table has in-frame clones only and misses some. Clone size and the V and J calls come from that table; the DNA yielded D and trimming. The sample carries fewer than 65,000 clones, approximately 84% recorded once. The TCR comes from a man in his sixties with acute or convalescent COVID-19. Sequencing used peripheral blood. V and J are TRBV2 and TRBJ1-6, with a tentative D call TRBD1 (5 bases). The CDR3 coding sequence is TGTGCCAGCAGTATTTACGGGGGTTCACCCCTCCACTTT. Its protein is CASSIYGGSPLHF.